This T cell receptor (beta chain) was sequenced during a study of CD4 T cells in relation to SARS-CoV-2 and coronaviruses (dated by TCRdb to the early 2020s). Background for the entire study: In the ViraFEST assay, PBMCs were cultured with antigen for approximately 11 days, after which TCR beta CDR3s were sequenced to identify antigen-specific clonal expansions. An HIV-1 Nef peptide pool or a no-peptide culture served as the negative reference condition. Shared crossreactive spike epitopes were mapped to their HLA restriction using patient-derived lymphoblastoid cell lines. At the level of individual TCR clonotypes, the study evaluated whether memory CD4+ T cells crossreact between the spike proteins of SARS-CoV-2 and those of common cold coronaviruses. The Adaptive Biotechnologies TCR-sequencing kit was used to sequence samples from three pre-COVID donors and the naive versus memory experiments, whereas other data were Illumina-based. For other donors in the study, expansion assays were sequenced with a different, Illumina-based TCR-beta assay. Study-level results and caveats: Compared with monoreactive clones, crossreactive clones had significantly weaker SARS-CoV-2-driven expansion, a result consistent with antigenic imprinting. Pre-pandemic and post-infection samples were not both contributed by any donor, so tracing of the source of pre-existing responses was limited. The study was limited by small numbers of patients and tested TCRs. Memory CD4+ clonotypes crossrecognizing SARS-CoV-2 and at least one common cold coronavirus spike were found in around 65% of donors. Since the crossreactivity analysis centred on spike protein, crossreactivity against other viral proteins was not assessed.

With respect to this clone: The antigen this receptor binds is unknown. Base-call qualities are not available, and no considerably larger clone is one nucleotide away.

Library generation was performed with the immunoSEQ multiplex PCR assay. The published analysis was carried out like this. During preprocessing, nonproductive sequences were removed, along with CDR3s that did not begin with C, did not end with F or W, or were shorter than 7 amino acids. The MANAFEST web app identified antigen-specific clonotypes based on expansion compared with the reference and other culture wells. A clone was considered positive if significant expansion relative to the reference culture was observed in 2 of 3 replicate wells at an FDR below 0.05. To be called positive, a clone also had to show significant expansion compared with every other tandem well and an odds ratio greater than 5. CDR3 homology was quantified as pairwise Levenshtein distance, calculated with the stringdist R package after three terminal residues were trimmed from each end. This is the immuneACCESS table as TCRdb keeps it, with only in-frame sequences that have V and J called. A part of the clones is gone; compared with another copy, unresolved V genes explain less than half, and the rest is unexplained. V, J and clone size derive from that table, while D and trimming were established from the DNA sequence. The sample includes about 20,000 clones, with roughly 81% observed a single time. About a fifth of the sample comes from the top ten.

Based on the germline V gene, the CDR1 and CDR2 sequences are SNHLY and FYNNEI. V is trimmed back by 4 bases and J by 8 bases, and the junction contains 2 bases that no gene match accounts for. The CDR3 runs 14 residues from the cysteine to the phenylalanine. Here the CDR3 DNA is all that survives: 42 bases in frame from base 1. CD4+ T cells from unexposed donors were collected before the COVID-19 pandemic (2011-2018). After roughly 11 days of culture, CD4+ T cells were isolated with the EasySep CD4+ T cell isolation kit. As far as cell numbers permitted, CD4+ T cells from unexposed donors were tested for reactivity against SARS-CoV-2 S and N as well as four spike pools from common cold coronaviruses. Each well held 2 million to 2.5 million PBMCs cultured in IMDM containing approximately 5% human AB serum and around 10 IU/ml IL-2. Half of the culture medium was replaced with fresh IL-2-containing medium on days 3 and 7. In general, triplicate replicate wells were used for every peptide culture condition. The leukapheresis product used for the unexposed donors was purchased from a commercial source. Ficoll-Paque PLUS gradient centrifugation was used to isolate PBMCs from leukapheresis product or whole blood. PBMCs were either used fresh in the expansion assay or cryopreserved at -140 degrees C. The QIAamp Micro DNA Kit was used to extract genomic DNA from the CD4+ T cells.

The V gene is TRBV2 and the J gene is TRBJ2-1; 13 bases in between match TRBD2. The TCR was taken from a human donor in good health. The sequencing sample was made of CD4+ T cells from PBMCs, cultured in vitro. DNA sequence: TGTGCCAGCAGTGGACTAGCGGGGGGATATGAGCAGTTCTTC. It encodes CASSGLAGGYEQFF. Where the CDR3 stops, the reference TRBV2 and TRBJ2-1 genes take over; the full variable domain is EPEVTQTPSHQVTQMGQEVILRCVPISNHLYFYWYRQILGQKVEFLVSFYNNEISEKSEIFDDQFSVERPDGSNFTLKIRSTKLEDSAMYFCASSGLAGGYEQFFGPGTRLTVL.